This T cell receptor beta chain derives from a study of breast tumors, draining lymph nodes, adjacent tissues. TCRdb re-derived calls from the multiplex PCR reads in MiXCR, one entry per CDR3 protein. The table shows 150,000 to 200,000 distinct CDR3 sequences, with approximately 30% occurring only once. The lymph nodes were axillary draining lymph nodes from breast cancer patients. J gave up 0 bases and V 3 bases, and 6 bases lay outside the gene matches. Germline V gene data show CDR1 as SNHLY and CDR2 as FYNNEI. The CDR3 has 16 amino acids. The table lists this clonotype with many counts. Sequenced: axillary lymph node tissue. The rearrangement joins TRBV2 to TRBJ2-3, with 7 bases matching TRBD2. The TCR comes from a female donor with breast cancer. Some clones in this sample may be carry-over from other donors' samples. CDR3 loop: CASSDPLAASTDTQYF. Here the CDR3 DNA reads TGTGCCAGCAGTGATCCTCTAGCGGCTAGCACAGATACGCAGTATTTT.